The clone carrying this T cell receptor beta chain was observed once. The data belong to a study of blood T cell repertoires in COVID-19. The table came from immunoSEQ multiplex PCR; TCRdb's copy has only in-frame clones and leaves some out. This sample has approximately 240,000 clones, with around 80% found just once. The CDR3 has 14 amino acids. V was pared by 5 bases and J by 4 bases, with 6 bases of the junction left unmatched. Germline V gene lookup returns CDR1 SGDLS and CDR2 YYNGEE. The chain combines TRBV9 with TRBJ2-5; 9 bases align to TRBD1. The specimen sequenced was peripheral blood. This clonotype originated in a human donor in a cohort sampled during active COVID-19. CDR3 in DNA: TGTGCCAGCAGTTCCTCGGGACAGGGAGAGACCCAGTACTTC. Translation: CASSSSGQGETQYF.